The entry below gives a single T cell receptor beta chain sequence along with its context. V was pared by 5 bases and J by 3 bases, with 10 bases of the junction left unmatched. Germline CDR1 and CDR2: MDHEN and SYDVKM. This CDR3 contains 16 residues. Method: immunoSEQ multiplex PCR; TCRdb's copy keeps in-frame clones and lacks some. The top ten hold over 15% of the sample, which has 200,000 to 250,000 clones, about 88% seen once. The source of the sample is a study of blood T cell repertoires in COVID-19. Background on the study: The cDNA or gDNA used as material had been derived from T cells, B-cell-depleted T cells, or PBMCs.

The receptor was derived from a man between 45 and 60 years old with COVID-19, enrolled during active disease. V is TRBV28 and J is TRBJ1-5; 7 bases align to TRBD1. Sequenced input: peripheral blood. In nucleotides, the CDR3 is TGTGCCAGCAGTCCATATCGAGGGACAGTCAATCAGCCCCAGCATTTT. Protein: CASSPYRGTVNQPQHF.